This TCR beta chain was captured by sequencing in a study of T-cell memory formation after mild COVID-19. Points from the study as a whole: That cross-reactive memory joined was suggested by some responding clones appearing in pre-infection memory.

In regard to this clonotype: Its specificity is not known.

The CDR3 runs to 15 residues. Germline V gene data show CDR1 as MNHEY and CDR2 as SVGAGI. Trimming shortened V by 0 bases and J by 5 bases, and 11 bases separated the two germline ends. TCRdb called the 5' RACE reads again in MiXCR, with one record for every CDR3 protein. The sample gives more than 250,000 distinct CDR3 sequences, around 15% of which show up once; more than 20% is in the top ten. This receptor was obtained from a man aged 18 to 29 who had mild COVID-19 (a few samples of this study predate the infection). Cell type and time point are not known. Input material: PBMCs or a T cell subset sorted from them (not recorded which). V usage is TRBV6-5 and J usage is TRBJ1-5; D is possibly TRBD1 (6 bases). CDR3 protein: CASSYSSGGHQPQHF. CDR3 nucleotides: TGTGCCAGCAGTTACTCGTCTGGGGGGCATCAGCCCCAGCATTTT.